A single sample gave rise to the 22 T cell receptor beta chains below, sequenced in a study of low-dose radiotherapy and immunotherapy resistance in tumors. Alpha and beta chains were covered, as first-strand cDNA relied on TRAV- and TRBV-specific primers. For amplifying TCRs, the PCR ran for about 22 cycles with Phusion, which was used together with a constant-region primer and the adapter on the V primers. TCRdb independently ran MiXCR on the reads; one entry per CDR3 protein. Here the sample spans roughly 18,000 distinct CDR3 sequences, about 74% being singletons. These receptors were collected from a human donor with advanced metastatic prostate, ovarian, gallbladder or colorectal cancer (not recorded which). This table probably holds off-target reads from a library built for another chain.

This clonotype has just a few counts. The chain employs TRBV2 and TRBJ2-7; tentatively, D is TRBD1 (5 bases). The length of the CDR3 is 12 residues. The germline CDR1 and CDR2 sequences are SNHLY and FYNNEI. V lost 4 bases, J lost 6 bases, and 10 bases lay in between. CDR3 sequence (DNA): TGTGCCAGCAGTGTGCAGGGTGGCGAGCAGTACTTC. Encoded protein: CASSVQGGEQYF.

This clonotype was counted between two and nine times. The J gene is TRBJ2-2, the V gene TRBV11-2, with 9 bases that match TRBD1. The CDR3 has 18 residues. V lost 5 bases to trimming and J lost 6 bases; unmatched junction nucleotides: 16. Germline V gene data show CDR1 as SGHAT and CDR2 as FQNNGV. Here the CDR3 reads CASSKGQGGVVVAGELFF. In nucleotides, the CDR3 is TGTGCCAGCAGCAAGGGACAGGGAGGTGTGGTAGTTGCCGGGGAGCTGTTTTTT.

The rearrangement joins TRBV24-1 to TRBJ2-3; the match to TRBD2 covers 8 bases. The CDR3 spans 16 residues. The germline V gene encodes CDR1 KGHDR and CDR2 SFDVKD. Losses at the gene ends were 5 bases for V and 4 bases for J; bases not matched to a gene: 10. CDR3 nucleotides: TGTGCCACCAGTGCATCACTGGCGGGAGGCTCAGATACGCAGTATTTT. Its protein is CATSASLAGGSDTQYF.

The chain carries TRBV6-1 and TRBJ2-3; D gene unclear. This CDR3 comprises 13 residues. Germline V CDR1 and CDR2: MNHNS, SASEGT. V lost 6 bases and J lost 1, with 8 bases in between. The CDR3 loop reads CASSTDRTDTQYF. CDR3 nucleotides: TGTGCCAGCAGCACAGACCGCACAGATACGCAGTATTTT.

The J gene is TRBJ2-7, the V gene TRBV2; TRBD2 agrees at 9 bases. The CDR3 runs to 16 residues. The germline CDR1 and CDR2 sequences are SNHLY and FYNNEI. V lost 1 base and J lost 3; bases outside the gene matches: 7. The CDR3 DNA follows: TGTGCCAGCAGTGAAGGTCGTAGCGGGAGTATCTACGAGCAGTACTTC. This encodes CASSEGRSGSIYEQYF.

V gene TRBV19 combines with J gene TRBJ1-2, with D possibly being TRBD1 (5 bases). This CDR3 is 15 amino acids long. Germline lookup yields CDR1 LNHDA and CDR2 SQIVND (reference sequence). V shed 8 bases and J shed 7 bases, with 23 bases lying between them. The CDR3: CASRTLGGRSSGYTF. The CDR3 DNA reads TGTGCCAGTCGAACCCTTGGGGGTCGAAGTTCTGGCTACACCTTC. The full variable domain, its missing parts supplied by reference TRBV19 and TRBJ1-2, is DGGITQSPKYLFRKEGQNVTLSCEQNLNHDAMYWYRQDPGQGLRLIYYSQIVNDFQKGDIAEGYSVSREKKESFPLTVTSAQKNPTAFYLCASRTLGGRSSGYTFGSGTRLTVV.

The chain carries TRBV3-1 and TRBJ2-1; D unresolved. This CDR3 has 15 amino acids. Germline V lookup: CDR1 LGHDT, CDR2 YNNKEL (reference sequence). The ends were cut back, 1 base at V and 10 bases at J, with 17 bases in the middle. The CDR3 loop is CASSQGKISNCEQFF. The CDR3 nucleotides read TGTGCCAGCAGCCAAGGGAAGATAAGCAATTGCGAGCAGTTCTTC.

This clonotype came up a few times. Mismatch with germline at one junction end may stem from a read error. The chain is built from TRBV2 and TRBJ2-2; 7 nucleotides match TRBD2. The CDR3 extends over 12 amino acids. CDR1 and CDR2 from the germline V gene are SNHLY and FYNNEI. The CDR3, as DNA: TGCGGGGGGTATGAGGGCACCGGGGAGCTGTTTTTT. Its translation: CGGYEGTGELFF.

V usage is TRBV2 and J usage is TRBJ2-1; the match to TRBD1 covers 8 bases. The CDR3 is 15 amino acids. Trimming cost V 3 bases and J 14 bases; bases outside gene matches: 15. The V gene's germline CDR1 is SNHLY and CDR2 FYNNEI. The CDR3 region is CASSDSGQDYYGEFF. The CDR3 DNA follows: TGTGCCAGCAGTGATTCGGGACAGGACTACTACGGGGAGTTCTTC.

This sequence joins TRBV29-1 and TRBJ2-7; D call uncertain. Germline V gene data show CDR1 as SQVTM and CDR2 as ANQGSEA. V shed 4 bases and J shed 7 bases, with 14 bases lying between them. The CDR3 has 12 residues. This CDR3 reads CSVVQTPLEQYF. The CDR3 DNA reads TGCAGCGTTGTCCAGACCCCTTTGGAGCAGTACTTC.

The V gene is TRBV5-1, the J gene TRBJ1-1; TRBD1 might be the D (6 bases). The germline V gene has CDR1 SGHRS and CDR2 YFSETQ. The CDR3 spans 14 residues. V lost 4 bases and J 0 bases, leaving 10 bases between the germline ends. CDR3 DNA: TGCGCCAGCAGCCAACAGGGTATGAACACTGAAGCTTTCTTT. Protein: CASSQQGMNTEAFF.

This chain links TRBV5-1 with TRBJ2-2; D is ambiguous. V lost 2 bases to trimming and J lost 1 base, with 6 bases between them. The V gene's germline CDR1 is SGHRS and CDR2 YFSETQ. This CDR3 contains 14 residues. The CDR3 DNA reads as TGCGCCAGCAGCTTCCCGCAGAACACCGGGGAGCTGTTTTTT. It encodes CASSFPQNTGELFF.

The table lists this clonotype with a few counts. The chain joins TRBV11-3 to TRBJ2-3; D is possibly TRBD2 (6 bases). The germline gives CDR1 SGHNT, CDR2 YENEEA. V gave up 8 bases and J gave up 4 bases, with 16 bases separating them. This CDR3 has 14 amino acids. The CDR3, as DNA: TGTGCCAGCGGACGGAGGGCCGGGGCAGATACGCAGTATTTT. It yields the protein CASGRRAGADTQYF.

The rearrangement uses TRBV11-2 and TRBJ2-2; no reliable D call. CDR1 and CDR2 (germline): SGHAT, FQNNGV. The CDR3 runs to 20 residues. V lost 1 base and J 3 bases, leaving 24 bases between the germline ends. DNA for the CDR3: TGTGCCAGCAGCTTAGGGTCCCGAGGTGGGCTGAACTTTTACACCGGGGAGCTGTTTTTT. It is translated as CASSLGSRGGLNFYTGELFF.

Here the CDR3 DNA reads TGTGCCAGCAGCCCCGCCCAGGGTCTGTCCGGGGAGCTGTTTTTT. Amino acids: CASSPAQGLSGELFF. The chain is built from TRBV5-4 and TRBJ2-2; D may be TRBD1 (5 bases). Trimming removed 4 bases at V and 6 bases at J, with 16 bases between. Per germline, CDR1 SGHNT and CDR2 YYREEE (reference sequence). The CDR3 contains 15 residues.

Sample share makes this clonotype large. The chain employs TRBV29-1 and TRBJ2-6; the D is unclear. Germline V lookup: CDR1 SQVTM, CDR2 ANQGSEA. The CDR3 has 13 amino acids. V was shortened by 4 bases and J by 0 bases, with 4 bases between the two germline ends. CDR3 in amino acids: CSVARSGANVLTF. In nucleotides, the CDR3 is TGCAGCGTTGCACGCTCTGGGGCCAACGTCCTGACTTTC. The full variable domain, completed using reference TRBV29-1 and TRBJ2-6, is SAVISQKPSRDICQRGTSLTIQCQVDSQVTMMFWYRQQPGQSLTLIATANQGSEATYESGFVIDKFPISRPNLTFSTLTVSNMSPEDSSIYLCSVARSGANVLTFGAGSRLTVL.

The chain employs TRBV20-1 and TRBJ1-2; 10 nucleotides match TRBD1. The trim removed 6 bases at V and 7 bases at J, leaving 11 bases unmatched. Germline V gene lookup returns CDR1 DFQATT and CDR2 SNEGSKA (reference sequence). The CDR3 sequence is 14 residues long. The CDR3 here is CSARIDRGLVGYTF. Here the CDR3 DNA reads TGCAGTGCCAGAATCGACAGGGGGCTCGTTGGCTACACCTTC.

V gene TRBV28 combines with J gene TRBJ2-1; D possibly matches TRBD1 or TRBD2 (8 bases each). Deletions cut 6 bases from V and 7 bases from J, with 19 bases between. Germline V gene sequence: CDR1 MDHEN, CDR2 SYDVKM. The CDR3 is 15 amino acids. CDR3 DNA sequence: TGTGCCAGCAGCCCCGGGGGGGACAGGAGGAATGAGCAGTTCTTC. Residues: CASSPGGDRRNEQFF.

This clonotype was detected a few times. The CDR3 DNA reads as TGTGCCAGCACTCGCCACGGGACAGGGTCCTACGAGCAGTACTTC. Translation gives CASTRHGTGSYEQYF. The chain uses TRBV28 and TRBJ2-7; 9 bases fit TRBD1. V trimming: 7 bases; J trimming: 1 base; junction bases outside the gene matches: 8. The germline CDR1 and CDR2 sequences are MDHEN and SYDVKM. The CDR3 is 15 amino acids.

The DNA of the CDR3 is TGCAGCGCCGGTGGCGGGGGGTACGAGCAGTACTTC. It codes for CSAGGGGYEQYF. The chain couples TRBV29-1 to TRBJ2-7; 8 bases are a match to TRBD2. Germline CDR1 SQVTM, CDR2 ANQGSEA. The V gene end was trimmed by 7 bases and the J gene end by 4 bases; junction bases not matched to a gene: 6. The CDR3 extends over 12 amino acids.

A few counts support this clonotype. The V and J genes are TRBV6-5 and TRBJ2-2; D may be TRBD2 (5 bases). Germline CDR1 is MNHEY and CDR2 is SVGAGI. CDR3 size: 14 residues. Trimming took off 2 bases at V and 5 bases at J, with 9 bases between the two ends. This chain's CDR3 is CASSYRPGTGELFF. The CDR3 DNA follows: TGTGCCAGCAGTTACCGCCCGGGGACCGGGGAGCTGTTTTTT.

The rearrangement links TRBV5-1 to TRBJ1-3, with 8 bases matching TRBD1. J gave up 4 bases and V 0 bases, and 3 bases lay outside the gene matches. The germline V gene encodes CDR1 SGHRS and CDR2 YFSETQ. This CDR3 has 15 residues. DNA of the CDR3: TGCGCCAGCAGCTTGGGGGACAGGCGAGGAAACACCATATATTTT. It translates to CASSLGDRRGNTIYF.